The clone carrying this TCR beta chain has a handful of counts. The sample belongs to a study of T-cell reconstitution after alpha-beta-depleted transplantation in children. Library preparation (for TCRbeta) was performed with unique molecular identifiers. Via MiXCR, TCRdb re-called the PCR reads, giving one row per CDR3 protein. Among over 150,000 distinct CDR3 sequences listed, roughly 11% were seen once. The CDR3 consists of 16 residues. Germline CDR1 reads GTSNPN; CDR2 reads SVGIG (reference sequence). J was trimmed by 1 base and V by 5 bases; bases with no gene match: 9. The rearrangement uses TRBV30 and TRBJ2-2; TRBD1 matches at 8 bases. The receptor's source is a boy aged 2 to 10 with acute myeloid leukemia, due to receive a stem cell transplant. The input for sequencing was PBMCs, taken before TCRalphabeta/CD19-depleted stem cell transplant. The CDR3, as DNA: TGTGCCTGGGAATCGCCAGGGGGCGGGAACACCGGGGAGCTGTTTTTT. Its translation is CAWESPGGGNTGELFF. Full variable domain (outside the CDR3, taken from reference TRBV30 and TRBJ2-2): SQTIHQWPATLVQPVGSPLSLECTVEGTSNPNLYWYRQAAGRGLQLLFYSVGIGQISSEVPQNLSASRPQDRQFILSSKKLLLSDSGFYLCAWESPGGGNTGELFFGEGSRLTVL.